This T cell receptor (beta chain) came from a study of cytomegalovirus exposure and HLA in healthy donors. Across the whole study: Unique TCRs numbering 75 million to 95 million, obtained from HLA-typed donors, made up an early data release. Among 350 to 500 genotyped donors, about 85% fell in the Caucasian-associated ancestry cluster.

Use of 60 Vbeta and 13 Jbeta primers characterized the PCR. Data came from immunoSEQ multiplex PCR; TCRdb stores just in-frame clones and leaves some out. The table shows approximately 210,000 clones, with 85% to 90% occurring only once. Study-wide results and limits: Across donors, sequencing depth was assumed by presence/absence analyses to be roughly uniform. In a later analysis, a missense DCLRE1C variant was linked to TCR beta V- and J-gene trimming.

CDR1 is SGHDT, CDR2 YYEEEE, per germline. This CDR3 is 14 amino acids long. Between the trimmed V and J ends, which lost 0 bases and 3 bases, there was a span of 9 bases. Comment on this clone: Its antigen is undetermined.

The sequenced sample consisted of PBMCs. The receptor comes from a man aged 25-40 years in good health and CMV-seronegative. The chain is built from TRBV5-6 and TRBJ1-1; the D is unclear. CDR3 nucleotide sequence: TGTGCCAGCAGCTTGGCCGTCGGGGACACTGAAGCTTTCTTT. This sequence encodes CASSLAVGDTEAFF.